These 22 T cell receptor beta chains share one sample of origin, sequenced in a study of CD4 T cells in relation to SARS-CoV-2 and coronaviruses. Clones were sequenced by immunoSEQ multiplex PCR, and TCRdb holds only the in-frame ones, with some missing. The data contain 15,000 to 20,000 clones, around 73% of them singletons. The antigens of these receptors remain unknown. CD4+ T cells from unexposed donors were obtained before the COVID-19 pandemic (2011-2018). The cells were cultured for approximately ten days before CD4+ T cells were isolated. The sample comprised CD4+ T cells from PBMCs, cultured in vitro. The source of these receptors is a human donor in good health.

The CDR3 DNA sequence: TGTGCCAGCAGCGTAGAATACTATGGCTACACCTTC. This encodes CASSVEYYGYTF. The chain recombines TRBV9 with TRBJ1-2; D is uncertain. Looked up from germline, CDR1 is SGDLS and CDR2 is YYNGEE. Trimming removed 0 bases at V and 3 bases at J, with 3 bases between. This CDR3 has 12 amino acids.

In DNA, the CDR3 is TGTGCCAGCAGCCAAGTATATAACGGGCTGAGCGAGACCCAGTACTTC. Amino acid sequence: CASSQVYNGLSETQYF. This chain joins TRBV3-1 (or the pseudogene TRBV3-2) and TRBJ2-5; no clear D gene. The CDR3 contains 16 residues. The germline V gene encodes CDR1 LGHDT and CDR2 YNNKEL (reference sequence). Trimming took off 1 base at V and 5 bases at J, with 17 bases between the two ends.

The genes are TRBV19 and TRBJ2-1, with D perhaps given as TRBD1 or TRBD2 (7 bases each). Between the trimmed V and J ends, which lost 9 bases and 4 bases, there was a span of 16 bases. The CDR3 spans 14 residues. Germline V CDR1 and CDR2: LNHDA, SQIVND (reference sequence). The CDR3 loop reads CASSRQGGYNEQFF. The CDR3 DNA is TGTGCCAGCAGTCGGCAGGGGGGGTACAATGAGCAGTTCTTC.

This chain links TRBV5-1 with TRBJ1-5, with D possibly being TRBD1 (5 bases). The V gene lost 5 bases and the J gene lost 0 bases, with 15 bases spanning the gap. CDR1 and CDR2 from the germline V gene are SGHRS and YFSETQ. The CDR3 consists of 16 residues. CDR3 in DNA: TGCGCCAGCAGACCCGGGTGGGGGGATAGCAATCAGCCCCAGCATTTT. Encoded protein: CASRPGWGDSNQPQHF.

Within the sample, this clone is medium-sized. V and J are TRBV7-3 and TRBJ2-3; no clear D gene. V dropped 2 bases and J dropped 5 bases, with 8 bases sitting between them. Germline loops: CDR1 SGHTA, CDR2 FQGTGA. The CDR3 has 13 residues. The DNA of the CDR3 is TGTGCCAGCAGCTTATTGTCAGGAGATACGCAGTATTTT. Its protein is CASSLLSGDTQYF.

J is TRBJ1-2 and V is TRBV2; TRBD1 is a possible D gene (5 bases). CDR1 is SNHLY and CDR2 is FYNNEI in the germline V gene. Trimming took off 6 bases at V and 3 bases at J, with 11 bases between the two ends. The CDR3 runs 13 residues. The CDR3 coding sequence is TGTGCCAGCAGGGGACTCAAAGACTATGGCTACACCTTC. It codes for CASRGLKDYGYTF.

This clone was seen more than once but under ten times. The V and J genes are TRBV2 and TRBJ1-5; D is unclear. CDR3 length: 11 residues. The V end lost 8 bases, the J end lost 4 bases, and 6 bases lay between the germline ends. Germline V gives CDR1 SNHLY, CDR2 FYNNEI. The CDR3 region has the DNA TGTGCCAGCGGGCAGAATCAGCCCCAGCATTTT. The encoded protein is CASGQNQPQHF.

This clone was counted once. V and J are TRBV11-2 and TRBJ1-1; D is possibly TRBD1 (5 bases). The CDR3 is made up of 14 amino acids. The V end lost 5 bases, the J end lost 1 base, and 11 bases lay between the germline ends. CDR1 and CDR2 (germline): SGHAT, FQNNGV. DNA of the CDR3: TGTGCCAGCAGCCCCCTGGGGGAGAACACTGAAGCTTTCTTT. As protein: CASSPLGENTEAFF.

DNA for the CDR3: TGTGCCAGCAGTGACTCGTACAGTAACACCGGGGAGCTGTTTTTT. Amino acid sequence: CASSDSYSNTGELFF. This chain uses TRBV6-4 with TRBJ2-2; D not certain. Germline CDR1 reads MRHNA; CDR2 reads SNTAGT. The V gene lost 0 bases and the J gene lost 2 bases, with 7 bases spanning the gap. The CDR3 sequence is 15 residues long.

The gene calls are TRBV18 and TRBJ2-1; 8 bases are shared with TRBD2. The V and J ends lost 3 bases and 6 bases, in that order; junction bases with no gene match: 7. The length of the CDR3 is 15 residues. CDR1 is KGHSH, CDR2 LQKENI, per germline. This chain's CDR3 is CASSPREGTFNEQFF. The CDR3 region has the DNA TGTGCCAGCTCACCTCGGGAGGGGACTTTCAATGAGCAGTTCTTC. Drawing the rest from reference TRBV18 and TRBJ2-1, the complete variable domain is NAGVMQNPRHLVRRRGQEARLRCSPMKGHSHVYWYRQLPEEGLKFMVYLQKENIIDESGMPKERFSAEFPKEGPSILRIQQVVRGDSAAYFCASSPREGTFNEQFFGPGTRLTVL.

The DNA of the CDR3 is TGTGCCAGCACTAAAGAGGGGACAACAGCCTACGAGCAGTACTTC. This sequence encodes CASTKEGTTAYEQYF. The chain links TRBV9 to TRBJ2-7; maybe TRBD1 (6 bases). V was shortened by 6 bases and J by 2 bases, with 18 bases between the two germline ends. Looked up from germline, CDR1 is SGDLS and CDR2 is YYNGEE. The CDR3 contains 15 residues.

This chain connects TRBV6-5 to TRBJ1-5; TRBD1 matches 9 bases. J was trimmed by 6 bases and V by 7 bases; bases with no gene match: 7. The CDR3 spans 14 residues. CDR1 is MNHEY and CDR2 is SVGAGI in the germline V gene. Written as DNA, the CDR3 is TGTGCCAGCACCTCCGGACAGGGGTTTCAGCCCCAGCATTTT. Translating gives CASTSGQGFQPQHF.

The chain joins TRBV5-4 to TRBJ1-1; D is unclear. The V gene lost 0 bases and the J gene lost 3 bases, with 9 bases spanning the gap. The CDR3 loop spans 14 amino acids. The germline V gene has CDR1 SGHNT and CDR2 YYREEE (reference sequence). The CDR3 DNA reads TGTGCCAGCAGCTTGGAGGTAAGGGACACTGAAGCTTTCTTT. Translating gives CASSLEVRDTEAFF.

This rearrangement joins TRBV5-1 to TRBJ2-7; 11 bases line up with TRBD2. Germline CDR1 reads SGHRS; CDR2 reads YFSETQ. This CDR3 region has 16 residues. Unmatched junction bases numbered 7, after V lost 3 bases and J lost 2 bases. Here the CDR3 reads CASSSGLAGGAYEQYF. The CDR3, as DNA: TGCGCCAGCAGCTCCGGACTAGCGGGTGGGGCCTACGAGCAGTACTTC.

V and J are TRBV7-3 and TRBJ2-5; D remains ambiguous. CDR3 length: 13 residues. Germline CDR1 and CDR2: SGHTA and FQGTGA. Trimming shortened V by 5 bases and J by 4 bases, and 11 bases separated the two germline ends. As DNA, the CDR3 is TGTGCCAGCAGCCGAAGGGTAACAGAGACCCAGTACTTC. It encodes CASSRRVTETQYF.

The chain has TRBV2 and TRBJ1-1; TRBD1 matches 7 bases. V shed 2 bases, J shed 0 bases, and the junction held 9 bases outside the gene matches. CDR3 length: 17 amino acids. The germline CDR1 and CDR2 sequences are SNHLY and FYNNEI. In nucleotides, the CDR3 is TGTGCCAGCAGTGAACCAGTTGACAGGGTATTGAACACTGAAGCTTTCTTT. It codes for CASSEPVDRVLNTEAFF.

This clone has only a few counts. The CDR3 DNA reads TGTGCCAGTAGCATTCAGGGTAGCAATCAGCCCCAGCATTTT. Protein sequence: CASSIQGSNQPQHF. The chain links TRBV19 to TRBJ1-5; D is perhaps TRBD1 (5 bases). The V end was cut by 6 bases, the J end by 0 bases, with 9 bases between. The CDR3 length is 14 residues. From germline, CDR1 is LNHDA and CDR2 SQIVND (reference sequence).

CDR3 protein: CASRPQGRNSYEQYF. The CDR3 region has the DNA TGTGCCAGTAGGCCGCAAGGGCGGAACTCCTACGAGCAGTACTTC. The chain recombines TRBV19 with TRBJ2-7; D unclear. V shed 6 bases and J shed 0 bases, with 15 bases lying between them. CDR1 is LNHDA, CDR2 SQIVND, per germline (reference sequence). This CDR3 is built from 15 residues.

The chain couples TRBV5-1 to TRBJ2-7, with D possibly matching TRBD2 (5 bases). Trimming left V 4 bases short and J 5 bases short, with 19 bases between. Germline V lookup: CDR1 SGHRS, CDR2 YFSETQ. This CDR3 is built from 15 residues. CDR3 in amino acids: CASSPRHSLVDEQYF. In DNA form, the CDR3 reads TGCGCCAGCAGCCCCCGTCACTCACTAGTAGACGAGCAGTACTTC.

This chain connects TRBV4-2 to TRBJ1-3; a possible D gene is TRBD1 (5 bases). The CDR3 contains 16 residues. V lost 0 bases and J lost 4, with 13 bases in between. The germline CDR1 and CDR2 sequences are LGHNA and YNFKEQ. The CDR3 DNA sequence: TGTGCCAGCAGCCAAGATGAAGGGGCGGGGGGAAACACCATATATTTT. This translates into CASSQDEGAGGNTIYF.

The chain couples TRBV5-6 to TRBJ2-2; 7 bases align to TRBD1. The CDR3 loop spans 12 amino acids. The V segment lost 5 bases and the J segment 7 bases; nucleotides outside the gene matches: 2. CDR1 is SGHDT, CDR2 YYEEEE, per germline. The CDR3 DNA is TGTGCCAGCAGACGGGACAGCGGGGAGCTGTTTTTT. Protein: CASRRDSGELFF.

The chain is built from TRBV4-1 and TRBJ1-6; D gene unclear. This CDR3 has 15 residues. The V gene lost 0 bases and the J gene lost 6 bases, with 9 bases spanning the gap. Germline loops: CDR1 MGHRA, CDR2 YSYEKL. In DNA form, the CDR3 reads TGCGCCAGCAGCCAAGATCCTCGAGGTAATTCACCCCTCCACTTT. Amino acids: CASSQDPRGNSPLHF.